This TCR beta chain was sequenced for a study of memory CD4+ T cells and cytomegalovirus serostatus. The sort gate was single viable CD3+CD4+CD8-CD45RO+ cells for memory CD4+ T cells. Generated by immunoSEQ multiplex PCR, the TCRdb table keeps only in-frame clones and is missing some. The sample holds about 41,000 clones, approximately 80% seen once. The sample holds a few counts of this clone. Its antigen is unknown. Study conclusions and caveats: Repertoires predicted CMV serostatus with median bootstrapped AUC of around 0.95.

The specimen sequenced was memory CD4+ T cells from blood. The TCR comes from an adult in good health and CMV-seronegative.

The CDR3 DNA is TGTGCCACCAGGACTAGCGGGAGAGGGGGGACCCAGTACTTC. The encoded protein is CATRTSGRGGTQYF. The chain recombines TRBV15 with TRBJ2-5; 12 bases map to TRBD2. V was clipped by 6 bases and J by 7 bases; unmatched bases: 6. Germline V CDR1 and CDR2: LNHNV, YYDKDF (reference sequence). The CDR3 contains 14 residues.